This entry is about one T cell receptor (beta chain). Its antigen is currently not known. No quality values exist for individual bases; no much larger clone is one base distant. The data are from a study of beta chain features in type 1 diabetes (dated by TCRdb to 2016 to 2018). For context, the study as a whole: No differences in mean age, gender distribution, total cell number or subset yield were found between patients and healthy donors. Across all samples, almost 110 million sorted cells were examined, and cell number per subset correlated strongly with RNA yield. Whereas all 28 donors provided naive and central memory subsets, regulatory and stem cell-like memory subsets were isolated from just 8 patients and roughly 8 healthy donors. The study compared the TCRB repertoires of sorted circulating CD4+ T cell subsets in recently diagnosed type 1 diabetes patients with those in matched healthy donors. The study at large found these results: Shorter templates might be favored by PCR, yet because patient and control samples were amplified and corrected together, any such skew would affect both groups equally. Because cDNA was sequenced instead of genomic DNA, highly expressing activated cells could be over-represented, though the groups showed no difference in activation or CD3 levels. Fewer insertions and more nucleotide deletions at VDJ recombination sites were observed in patients with type 1 diabetes, implying thymic rearrangement abnormalities. A moderate but significant shortening of TCRB CDR3 length was observed in type 1 diabetes patients in all four CD4+ subsets. The naive, central memory and regulatory TCRB repertoires appeared to resemble one another more closely among patients than among healthy donors. Because small numbers of individuals were included in the HLA sub-analyses, any influence of HLA type on TCRB rearrangement was left unresolved.

All of the isolated RNA was reverse transcribed with the High Capacity cDNA Reverse Transcription Kit, so expressed TCRB transcripts were sequenced. Deep immunoSEQ sequencing was applied to naive, central memory and regulatory T cell samples, giving an average of about 3.7 million total reads per sample. Sorted cells were lysed in RLT buffer and RNA was extracted with DNase-treated RNeasy Micro or Mini kits, depending on cell number. To prevent cross-contamination, every cell subset was processed on its own, while patient and healthy donor samples were processed together. Using the immunoSEQ multiplex PCR, TCRB sequences were amplified from cDNA into 87-bp fragments spanning the CDR3 region. Sequencing of the amplicons was performed on the Illumina HiSeq platform. In the original analysis: Synthetic template baselines were used to correct PCR bias computationally, reads within Hamming distance 2 were collapsed, and singletons that could not be merged were discarded. By aligning reads against IMGT, V, D and J genes, CDR3 length, and insertions or deletions at six rearrangement sites were assigned. Within each subset, clonotype counts were normalized to sorted cell number, and only after that were true diversity and Gini coefficients computed with the tcR R package. Repertoire sharing was quantified using the overlap coefficient calculated on TCRB nucleotide sequences. The source is immuneACCESS, and TCRdb retained only in-frame sequences with V and J called. Part of the clones is not carried over; for the studies checked, unresolved V genes explain less than half of this, and the remainder is unexplained. V and J calls and clone size are given by that table; D and trimming were obtained from the DNA. The sample data list 52,000 or so clones, and roughly half of these were observed just once. 2.6% of the sample is taken by the ten largest.

In the germline V gene, CDR1 corresponds to SGHRS and CDR2 to YFSETQ. There are 14 amino acids in the CDR3, from cysteine to phenylalanine inclusive. The kept DNA is CDR3 alone, 42 bases in frame from the first base. V was cut back by 4 bases and J by 4 bases, leaving a gap of 14 bases between them. Each donor gave one peripheral blood draw, around 100 mL on average, collected into heparinised tubes. A BD FACSAria II and a panel including CD45RO, CCR7, CD25, CD127, CD95 and CD27 were used to sort naive, central memory, regulatory and stem cell-like memory CD4+ T cells. A purity above 95% was achieved for all sorted populations. PBMCs were isolated right away by Lymphoprep density gradient centrifugation and were stained directly, without culture. So that batch effects would be minimized, each experiment stained and sorted samples in pairs, pairing one healthy donor with one patient.

Rearrangement joined TRBV5-1 to TRBJ1-2; the D segment could be TRBD1, given 5 matching bases. This receptor was taken from a woman in her thirties or forties with type 1 diabetes. The source material was Tregs from blood. This specimen's cell subset or site label, interpreted: regulatory CD4+ T cells. The DNA sequence is given as TGCGCCAGCAGCCCTTCGGGGGACCCCTATGGCTACACCTTC. This translates into CASSPSGDPYGYTF.